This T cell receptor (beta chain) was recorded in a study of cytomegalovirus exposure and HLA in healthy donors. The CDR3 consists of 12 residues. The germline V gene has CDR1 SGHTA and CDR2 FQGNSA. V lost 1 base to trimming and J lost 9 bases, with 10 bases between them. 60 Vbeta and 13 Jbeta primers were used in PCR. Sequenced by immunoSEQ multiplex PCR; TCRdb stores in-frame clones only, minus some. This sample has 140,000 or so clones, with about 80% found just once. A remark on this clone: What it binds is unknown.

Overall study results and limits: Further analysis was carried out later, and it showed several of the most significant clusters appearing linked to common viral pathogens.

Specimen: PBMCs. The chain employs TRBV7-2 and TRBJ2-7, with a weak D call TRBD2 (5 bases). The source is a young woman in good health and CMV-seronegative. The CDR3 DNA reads TGTGCCAGCAGCTTAGGGACTCAACCGCAGTACTTC. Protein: CASSLGTQPQYF.